These T cell receptor beta chains were read from a single sample in a study of shared clonotypes between healthy human individuals. Sequencing used immunoSEQ multiplex PCR; TCRdb keeps in-frame clones, though not all of them. Of 450,000 to 650,000 clones detected, around 78% appear once; the ten largest clones hold approximately 12%. Sequences were obtained from PBMCs. Every receptor here comes from a woman aged 40 to 49 in good health. Some clones in this sample may be carry-over from other donors' samples. Each CDR3 is given with its conserved first and last residue.

v_gene	j_gene	CDR3aa
TRBV4-2	TRBJ2-1	CATEREGLNEQFF
TRBV9	TRBJ2-7	CASSLSGGAYEQYF
TRBV11-1	TRBJ2-7	CASTRGPTYEQYF
TRBV11-1	.	CASSFWTGYNEQYF
TRBV15	TRBJ1-6	CATSVTGTGFLAPLHF
TRBV18	TRBJ1-5	CASSPLGGFGNQPQHF
TRBV15	TRBJ2-5	CATSRDRTQETQYF
TRBV7-8	TRBJ1-5	CASSMDRNLLSSNQPQHF
TRBV18	TRBJ2-1	CASSLFAGTNVDEQFF
TRBV18	TRBJ1-2	CASSSRQAYGYTF
TRBV7-3	TRBJ2-3	CASSPGTSLDTQYF
TRBV30	TRBJ1-2	CAWSPGSGFDYTF
TRBV2	TRBJ2-7	CASKTGASYEQYF
TRBV13	TRBJ1-4	CASSYQAAEKLFF
TRBV9	TRBJ2-3	CASSVGDTQYF
TRBV5-1	TRBJ2-5	CASSFDRGETQYF
TRBV25-1	TRBJ2-7	CASSSDRLLYRKQYF